These T cell receptor beta chains were read from a single sample in a study of blood T cell repertoires in COVID-19. TCRdb's copy holds only in-frame clones and misses some; the assay was immunoSEQ multiplex PCR. The sample contains about 200,000 clones, roughly 80% of which appear only once. The sequencing input was peripheral blood. The source is a woman aged 80 or older with COVID-19, enrolled during active disease. Both conserved end residues are trimmed from each CDR3. D genes are given only for firm matches. Expanded clones are given a class, and other clones once, few, many or no size at all.

>-|-|TRBV3-1/TRBV3-2
ASSLERQAF
>-|-|TRBV24-1
ATSAAGTDTQY
>-|-|TRBV7-9
ASSLPSLSYNEQF
>TRBD1|-|TRBV6-5
ASSPGGAKNIQY
>-|-|TRBV5-6
ASSIGTRGGELF
>-|-|TRBV6-2/TRBV6-3
ASSFDRNYGYT
>-|-|TRBV28
ASSFRRLGAEAF
>-|once|TRBV7-8
ASRQYLGPTNTGELF
>TRBD1|-|TRBV25-1
AGQTGEQPQH
>-|-|TRBV5-1
ASSLIGQTGELF
>TRBD2|-|TRBV7-2
ASSHTSGGGWVETQY
>TRBD1|-|TRBV10-3
AIQGTGSYGYT
>-|-|TRBV7-8
ASSLLGASNQPQH
>TRBD1|-|TRBV10-3
AITQGVNYGYT
>-|once|TRBV6-5
ASKTGQDTEAF
>TRBD2|-|TRBV10-3
AISEGGRVGNEQF
>TRBD1|-|TRBV6-6
ASRGGQPIGYT
>TRBD2|-|TRBV4-1
ASSQVGTSGGADTQY
>-|-|TRBV21-1
ASAIIRGQYGYT
>TRBD1|-|TRBV28
ASRGQGRGTNEKLF
>TRBD2|few|TRBV7-2
ASPPGASGAGDTQY
>TRBD2|-|TRBV5-1
ASSAGGAYNEQF
>-|-|TRBV12-3/TRBV12-4
ASSLGPAGELF
>-|-|TRBV7-9
ASGPGILVYTIY